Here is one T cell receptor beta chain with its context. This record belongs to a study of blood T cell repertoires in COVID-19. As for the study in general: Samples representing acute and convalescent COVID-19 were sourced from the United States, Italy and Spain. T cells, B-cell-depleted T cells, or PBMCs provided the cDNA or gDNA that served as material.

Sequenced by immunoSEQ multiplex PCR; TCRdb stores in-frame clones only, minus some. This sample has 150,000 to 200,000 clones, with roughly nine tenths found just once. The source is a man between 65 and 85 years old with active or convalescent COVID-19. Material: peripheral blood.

CDR3 protein: CASSYDNRNEQFF. Written as DNA, the CDR3 is TGTGCCAGCAGTTACGATAACCGGAATGAGCAGTTCTTC. The rearrangement uses TRBV6-5 and TRBJ2-1; D ambiguous. The germline V gene encodes CDR1 MNHEY and CDR2 SVGAGI. The CDR3 has 13 amino acids. V was pared by 2 bases and J by 7 bases, with 9 bases between.